This entry lists 3 T cell receptor beta chains sequenced from one sample in a study of blood T cells in healthy people across ages. Primers used in a second PCR of about 7 to 11 cycles were a sample-barcoded 5' primer and a J-beta primer mix. TCRdb fed the 5' RACE reads into MiXCR, producing one record per CDR3 protein. In the table there are roughly 2 million distinct CDR3 sequences, just under 50% of which are singletons. Specimen: blood. The receptors here all came from a woman in her 40s in good health.

This rearrangement joins TRBV20-1 to TRBJ2-7; tentative D call: TRBD2 (6 bases). Trimming took off 3 bases at V and 1 base at J, with 10 bases between the two ends. This CDR3 comprises 13 residues. Germline lookup yields CDR1 DFQATT and CDR2 SNEGSKA (reference sequence). In nucleotides, the CDR3 is TGCAGTGCTAGGGGACTCTATTCCTACGAGCAGTACTTC. Its translation: CSARGLYSYEQYF.

This clonotype was seen a handful of times. CDR3 DNA: TGTGCCAGCAGTTACCGGGACATAGATAGCAATCAGCCCCAGCATTTT. It translates to CASSYRDIDSNQPQHF. J is TRBJ1-5 and V is TRBV6-2 or TRBV6-3; tentatively, D is TRBD1 (6 bases). Between the trimmed V and J ends, which lost 2 bases and 0 bases, there was a span of 11 bases. Germline V gene data show CDR1 as MNHEY and CDR2 as SVGEGT. This CDR3 has 16 residues.

J is TRBJ2-7 and V is TRBV7-9; 9 bases are a match to TRBD2. This CDR3 is 13 amino acids long. V was pared by 4 bases and J by 6 bases, with 4 bases of the junction left unmatched. Per the germline V gene, CDR1 is SEHNR and CDR2 is FQNEAQ (reference sequence). CDR3 in amino acids: CASSSGLASEQYF. CDR3 nucleotide sequence: TGTGCCAGCAGCTCGGGACTAGCCAGCGAGCAGTACTTC.